Listed below are T cell receptor beta chains from one sample, sequenced in a study of T cell clones after liver transplantation. This table comes from immunoSEQ multiplex PCR, and its TCRdb copy is limited to in-frame clones, with some not included. The table lists about 72,000 clones, over 85% of them singletons. This specimen consisted of CD4+ T cells from blood, obtained before liver transplant. The receptors shown here come from a human donor who received a liver transplant. CDR3s include the opening cysteine and the closing phenylalanine or tryptophan. The D gene is left open where the match is weak. Expanded clones get a size class; other rows say once, few or many, or leave the size out.

v_gene	j_gene	len	d_gene	abundance	CDR3aa	CDR3nt
TRBV5-1	TRBJ2-7	18	-	-	CASSLAVDGQYSPYEQYF	TGCGCCAGCAGCTTGGCCGTTGATGGACAGTACAGCCCCTACGAGCAGTACTTC
TRBV28	TRBJ2-1	14	-	-	CASSLADTYNEQFF	TGTGCCAGCAGTTTAGCAGATACCTACAATGAGCAGTTCTTC
TRBV6-1	TRBJ1-2	14	TRBD1	-	CASSLGRDSDGYTF	TGTGCCAGCAGTCTCGGCAGGGACAGCGATGGCTACACCTTC
TRBV5-1	TRBJ1-4	13	-	-	CASSPESNEKLFF	TGCGCCAGCAGTCCAGAGAGTAATGAAAAACTGTTTTTT
TRBV30	TRBJ1-5	16	-	few	CAWSTPSPLGNQPQHF	TGTGCCTGGAGTACCCCCAGCCCCCTGGGCAATCAGCCCCAGCATTTT
TRBV6-1	TRBJ1-3	14	-	-	CASPSPHDGNTIYF	TGTGCCAGCCCGAGCCCCCATGATGGAAACACCATATATTTT
TRBV6-6	TRBJ2-3	13	-	once	CASSYDRGGTQYF	TGTGCCAGCAGTTACGATCGGGGAGGTACGCAGTATTTT
TRBV6-1	TRBJ2-2	15	-	-	CASSERGRGFGELFF	TGTGCCAGCAGTGAACGAGGTAGAGGCTTCGGGGAGCTGTTTTTT
TRBV11-3	TRBJ2-7	15	TRBD1	-	CASSTGGTGGVEQYF	TGTGCCAGCAGCACAGGGGGGACAGGGGGTGTCGAGCAGTACTTC
TRBV4-2	TRBJ2-7	14	TRBD2	-	CASSHIGGSYEQYF	TGTGCCAGCAGCCATATCGGGGGGTCCTACGAGCAGTACTTC
TRBV18	TRBJ1-5	13	-	-	CASSPSSNQPQHF	TGTGCCAGCTCACCGAGCAGCAATCAGCCCCAGCATTTT
TRBV27	TRBJ1-5	14	TRBD1	once	CANSGGQGNQPQHF	TGTGCCAACAGTGGGGGACAGGGCAATCAGCCCCAGCATTTT
TRBV18	TRBJ2-1	12	-	-	CASYLSINEQFF	TGTGCCAGTTACTTGTCTATCAATGAGCAGTTCTTC
TRBV2	TRBJ1-1	14	-	-	CASSEVGVGAEAFF	TGTGCCAGCAGTGAAGTTGGAGTGGGGGCTGAAGCTTTCTTT
TRBV11-1	TRBJ2-7	13	-	-	CASRSLAVGEQYF	TGTGCCAGCAGATCCCTAGCCGTAGGCGAGCAGTACTTC
TRBV4-1	TRBJ2-7	15	TRBD1	once	CASSQGQGGRYEQYF	TGCGCCAGCAGCCAAGGACAGGGCGGCCGGTACGAGCAGTACTTC
TRBV25-1	TRBJ2-1	14	-	-	CASEDSPMYNEQFF	TGTGCCAGCGAGGACTCGCCTATGTACAATGAGCAGTTCTTC
TRBV5-1	TRBJ1-5	14	-	-	CASSLDDSRADQHF	TGCGCCAGCAGCTTGGACGACAGCCGGGCCGACCAGCATTTT
TRBV6-5	TRBJ1-2	15	-	-	CASSRTLEGNYGYTF	TGTGCCAGCAGTAGGACTCTGGAAGGGAACTATGGCTACACCTTC
TRBV18	TRBJ2-6	18	TRBD1	once	CASSLSGTGASGANVLTF	TGTGCCAGCTCACTAAGTGGGACAGGGGCTTCTGGGGCCAACGTCCTGACTTTC
TRBV19	TRBJ2-4	20	TRBD2	-	CASRRLGLAGSGGAKNIQYF	TGTGCCAGTAGACGATTGGGACTAGCGGGATCTGGAGGGGCCAAAAACATTCAGTACTTC
TRBV9	TRBJ2-3	15	-	-	CASSLLTPSTDTQYF	TGTGCCAGCAGCCTCCTGACTCCAAGCACAGATACGCAGTATTTT
TRBV6-5	TRBJ2-7	14	TRBD2	few	CASSSLAGVYEQYF	TGTGCCAGCAGTTCCCTAGCGGGAGTCTACGAGCAGTACTTC
TRBV11-2	TRBJ2-7	13	-	-	CASSYQQGYEQYF	TGTGCCAGCAGCTATCAACAGGGCTACGAGCAGTACTTC
TRBV18	TRBJ1-4	15	-	once	CASSPMAATNEKLFF	TGTGCCAGCTCACCAATGGCTGCAACTAATGAAAAACTGTTTTTT
TRBV28	TRBJ1-5	17	-	-	CASSLGPGRYSNQPQHF	TGTGCCAGCAGTTTAGGGCCAGGGCGGTATAGCAATCAGCCCCAGCATTTT
TRBV19	TRBJ2-7	11	TRBD1	-	CASSPGQGWYF	TGTGCCAGTAGTCCTGGACAGGGATGGTACTTC
TRBV7-3	TRBJ2-1	13	-	-	CASSLTSYNEQFF	TGTGCCAGCAGCTTAACCTCCTACAATGAGCAGTTCTTC
TRBV21-1	TRBJ2-7	15	-	-	CASSGARDRSPEQYF	TGTGCCAGCAGCGGAGCCCGGGACAGGTCCCCCGAGCAGTACTTC
TRBV28	TRBJ2-2	15	TRBD1	-	CASRMTGATTGELFF	TGTGCCAGCAGAATGACAGGGGCTACCACCGGGGAGCTGTTTTTT
TRBV10-3	TRBJ1-4	15	TRBD1	-	CAISDRAGGSEKLFF	TGTGCCATCAGTGACCGCGCAGGGGGCTCTGAAAAACTGTTTTTT
TRBV28	TRBJ2-1	15	-	-	CASSRDLTTGNEQFF	TGTGCCAGCAGTCGGGACTTGACCACGGGCAATGAGCAGTTCTTC
TRBV27	TRBJ2-6	22	-	-	CASSPRHWTSGGPGSGANVLTF	TGTGCCAGCAGTCCCCGTCACTGGACATCTGGGGGGCCTGGGTCTGGGGCCAACGTCCTGACTTTC
TRBV5-1	TRBJ1-3	14	-	-	CASTLDTDGNTIYF	TGCGCCAGCACACTGGACACGGACGGAAACACCATATATTTT
TRBV5-1	TRBJ1-3	14	-	-	CASSEDNPGNTIYF	TGCGCCAGCAGCGAAGATAACCCTGGAAACACCATATATTTT
TRBV5-1	TRBJ2-3	12	-	-	CASKEGPDTQYF	TGCGCCAGCAAAGAAGGTCCAGATACGCAGTATTTT
TRBV19	TRBJ1-1	13	-	-	CASSIQDNTEAFF	TGTGCCAGTAGTATACAGGATAACACTGAAGCTTTCTTT
TRBV28	TRBJ2-1	15	TRBD2	-	CASSFSTSGRDEQFF	TGTGCCAGCAGTTTTAGCACTAGCGGGAGAGATGAGCAGTTCTTC
TRBV6-1	TRBJ2-1	16	TRBD2	-	CASSEGGSGRATEQFF	TGTGCCAGCAGTGAAGGGGGTAGCGGGAGGGCCACTGAGCAGTTCTTC
TRBV7-2	TRBJ2-7	17	TRBD1	-	CASSPAGTGVDSYEQYF	TGTGCCAGCTCTCCCGCGGGGACAGGGGTTGACTCCTACGAGCAGTACTTC
TRBV5-1	TRBJ1-1	13	TRBD1	-	CASTGQGNTEAFF	TGCGCCAGCACCGGACAGGGGAACACTGAAGCTTTCTTT
TRBV6-6	TRBJ1-5	13	-	few	CASSPGTNQPQHF	TGTGCCAGCAGCCCCGGGACCAATCAGCCCCAGCATTTT
TRBV11-3	TRBJ2-4	13	-	-	CASSQTGKNIQYF	TGTGCCAGCAGCCAGACGGGGAAAAACATTCAGTACTTC
TRBV30	TRBJ1-1	13	-	-	CAWTQGANTEAFF	TGTGCCTGGACTCAAGGGGCGAACACTGAAGCTTTCTTT